This is a list of T cell receptor beta chains from one sample in a study of blood T cell repertoires in COVID-19. The protocol was immunoSEQ multiplex PCR, while the TCRdb copy is restricted to in-frame clones and leaves out a portion. The sample has roughly 250,000 clones, 70% to 90% seen once. Material for sequencing was peripheral blood. Receptors were obtained from a man in his fifties or sixties with acute or convalescent COVID-19. Both conserved end residues are part of each CDR3.

CASSGTFSGANVLTF	TRBV7-9
CASSEGGVNQPQHF	TRBV2
CASSPGQAYNEQFF	TRBV5-4
CASSINGGRRFF	TRBV19
CASRPTGSNEKLFF	TRBV4-1
CASSQGGRSTEAFF	TRBV14
CASSLNGGKGTQYF	TRBV5-4
CSVLQGAEKLFF	TRBV29-1
CASSPIPGLVGELFF	TRBV27
CASNPTGGTDTQYF	TRBV5-1
CASSATSSYNEQFF	TRBV18
CATRPGPQETQYF	TRBV24-1